This is a list of T cell receptor beta chains from one sample in a study of blood T cell repertoires in COVID-19. Here immunoSEQ multiplex PCR was the method, and the copy in TCRdb shows in-frame clones only, minus some. The table lists 250,000 to 300,000 clones, roughly 89% of them singletons. Specimen: peripheral blood. Source of these receptors: a woman aged 40 to 50 who had recovered from COVID-19. CDR3s include the opening cysteine and the closing phenylalanine or tryptophan. The D gene is left open where the match is weak. Rows give clone size only sometimes, using once, few, many, or a class for an expanded clone.

j_call clone_size cdr3_length v_call d_call cdr3_aa cdr3_nt
TRBJ1-3 NA 12 TRBV7-9 NA CASSQVGNTIYF TGTGCCAGCAGCCAGGTGGGAAACACCATATATTTT
TRBJ1-3 NA 16 TRBV12-5 TRBD1 CASGLTGVYSGNTIYF TGTGCTAGTGGTTTGACAGGGGTTTACTCTGGAAACACCATATATTTT
TRBJ1-5 NA 15 TRBV2 NA CASSSRRLLEQPQHF TGTGCCAGCAGCAGCAGGAGGCTACTGGAACAGCCCCAGCATTTT
TRBJ2-4 once 14 TRBV19 NA CAREDALAKNIQYF TGTGCCAGGGAGGACGCACTAGCCAAAAACATTCAGTACTTC
TRBJ2-7 NA 13 TRBV2 NA CASSEARRDEQYF TGTGCCAGCAGTGAAGCGCGCAGGGACGAGCAGTACTTC
TRBJ2-3 NA 11 TRBV19 NA CASSQRSTQYF TGTGCCAGTAGTCAGCGGAGTACGCAGTATTTT
TRBJ2-2 NA 16 TRBV15 TRBD1 CATSRETGDNTGELFF TGTGCCACCAGCAGAGAGACAGGGGATAACACCGGGGAGCTGTTTTTT
TRBJ2-5 NA 15 TRBV2 TRBD2 CASSGSSGGLETQYF TGTGCCAGCAGTGGGTCTAGCGGGGGGTTAGAGACCCAGTACTTC
TRBJ2-6 NA 16 TRBV4-1 NA CASSQERGTGANVLTF TGCGCCAGCAGCCAAGAAAGGGGGACTGGGGCCAACGTCCTGACTTTC
TRBJ1-5 NA 13 TRBV28 NA CASSEYRNQPQHF TGTGCCAGCAGTGAATACAGGAATCAGCCCCAGCATTTT
TRBJ2-2 NA 17 TRBV7-9 TRBD2 CASSGVPPGLAGGELFF TGTGCCAGCAGCGGAGTCCCCCCGGGACTAGCGGGAGGGGAGCTGTTTTTT
TRBJ2-3 NA 17 TRBV14 TRBD2 CASSQILAGGPIDTQYF TGTGCCAGCAGCCAAATACTAGCGGGAGGGCCAATAGATACGCAGTATTTT
TRBJ1-2 NA 12 TRBV12-3/TRBV12-4 NA CASSAPGRGYTF TGTGCCAGCAGCGCACCCGGTCGCGGCTACACCTTC
TRBJ1-1 NA 16 TRBV19 NA CASSILTAGLYTEAFF TGTGCCAGTAGTATTCTGACCGCGGGCCTGTACACTGAAGCTTTCTTT
TRBJ2-1 NA 16 TRBV5-1 TRBD1 CASSPGQGNFYNEQFF TGCGCCAGCAGCCCTGGACAGGGAAACTTCTACAATGAGCAGTTCTTC
TRBJ2-3 NA 14 TRBV3-1/TRBV3-2 TRBD2 CASSPSGTTNTQYF TGTGCCAGCAGCCCTAGCGGAACCACAAATACGCAGTATTTT
TRBJ1-2 NA 14 TRBV11-3 NA CASSLDVAAYGYTF TGTGCCAGCAGCTTAGACGTGGCAGCGTATGGCTACACCTTC
TRBJ1-2 NA 13 TRBV18 NA CASSPGADYGYTF TGTGCCAGCTCACCAGGAGCAGACTATGGCTACACCTTC
TRBJ2-3 NA 13 TRBV12-3/TRBV12-4 NA CASSIYNTDTQYF TGTGCCAGCAGTATATACAACACAGATACGCAGTATTTT
TRBJ1-1 NA 13 TRBV18 NA CASSPGSNTEAFF TGTGCCAGCTCACCCGGGTCTAACACTGAAGCTTTCTTT
TRBJ2-2 NA 15 TRBV19 TRBD2 CASSIGGSHTGELFF TGTGCCAGTAGTATCGGGGGGTCGCACACCGGGGAGCTGTTTTTT
TRBJ2-5 once 14 TRBV3-1/TRBV3-2 TRBD2 CASSQAGVRETQYF TGTGCCAGCAGCCAGGCGGGAGTAAGAGAGACCCAGTACTTC
TRBJ2-5 NA 15 TRBV5-1 TRBD2 CASILVAGGRETQYF TGCGCCAGCATCCTGGTGGCGGGGGGACGGGAGACCCAGTACTTC
TRBJ1-3 NA 15 TRBV10-3 TRBD1 CAIRDGQGSGNTIYF TGTGCCATCAGGGATGGACAGGGCTCTGGAAACACCATATATTTT
TRBJ2-5 NA 13 TRBV30 NA CAWSGTAEETQYF TGTGCCTGGAGTGGGACAGCAGAAGAGACCCAGTACTTC
TRBJ2-3 NA 19 TRBV24-1 TRBD2 CAASGGLAGGHTSTDTQYF TGTGCCGCCTCAGGGGGGCTAGCGGGAGGCCATACTAGCACAGATACGCAGTATTTT
TRBJ2-1 NA 18 TRBV7-2 TRBD2 CASRYKNPGTSFPNEQFF TGTGCCAGCAGATATAAAAATCCCGGGACTAGCTTTCCCAATGAGCAGTTCTTC
TRBJ1-1 NA 13 TRBV6-1 NA CASSETVNTEAFF TGTGCCAGCAGTGAAACAGTGAACACTGAAGCTTTCTTT
TRBJ1-2 NA 13 TRBV2 TRBD1 CASRGTGPYGYTF TGTGCCAGCAGAGGGACAGGGCCCTATGGCTACACCTTC
TRBJ1-2 NA 13 TRBV6-5 NA CASSLTGNYGYTF TGTGCCAGCAGTCTTACAGGGAACTATGGCTACACCTTC
TRBJ1-3 NA 15 TRBV3-1/TRBV3-2 TRBD1 CASSQGQGSGNTIYF TGTGCCAGCAGCCAAGGACAGGGTTCGGGAAACACCATATATTTT
TRBJ2-1 NA 17 TRBV4-3 TRBD1 CASSQDLRRGLEGEQFF TGCGCCAGCAGCCAAGATTTGCGAAGGGGGCTAGAGGGTGAGCAGTTCTTC
TRBJ1-6 NA 16 TRBV5-4 TRBD1 CASSSGQAARNSPLHF TGTGCCAGCAGCTCGGGACAGGCGGCCAGAAATTCACCCCTCCACTTT
TRBJ1-1 once 15 TRBV18 TRBD1 CASSRTGTEGTEAFF TGTGCCAGCTCACGGACGGGGACAGAAGGAACTGAAGCTTTCTTT